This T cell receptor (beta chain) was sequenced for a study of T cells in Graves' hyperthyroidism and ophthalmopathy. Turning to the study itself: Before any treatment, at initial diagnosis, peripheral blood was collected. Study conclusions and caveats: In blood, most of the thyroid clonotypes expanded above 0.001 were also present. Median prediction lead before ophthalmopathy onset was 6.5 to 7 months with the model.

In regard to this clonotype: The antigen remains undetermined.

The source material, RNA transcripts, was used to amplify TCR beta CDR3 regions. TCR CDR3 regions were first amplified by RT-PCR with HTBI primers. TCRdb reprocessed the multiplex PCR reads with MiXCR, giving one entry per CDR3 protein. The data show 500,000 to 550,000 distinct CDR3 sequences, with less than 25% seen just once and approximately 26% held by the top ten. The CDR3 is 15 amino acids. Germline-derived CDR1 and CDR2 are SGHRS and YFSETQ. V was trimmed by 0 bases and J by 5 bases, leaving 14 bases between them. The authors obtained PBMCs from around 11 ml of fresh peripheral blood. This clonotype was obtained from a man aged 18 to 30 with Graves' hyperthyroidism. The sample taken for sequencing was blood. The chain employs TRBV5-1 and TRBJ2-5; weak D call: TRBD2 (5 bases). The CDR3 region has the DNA TGCGCCAGCAGCTTGGCCTCATTGGGCGGGGAGACCCAGTACTTC. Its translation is CASSLASLGGETQYF.